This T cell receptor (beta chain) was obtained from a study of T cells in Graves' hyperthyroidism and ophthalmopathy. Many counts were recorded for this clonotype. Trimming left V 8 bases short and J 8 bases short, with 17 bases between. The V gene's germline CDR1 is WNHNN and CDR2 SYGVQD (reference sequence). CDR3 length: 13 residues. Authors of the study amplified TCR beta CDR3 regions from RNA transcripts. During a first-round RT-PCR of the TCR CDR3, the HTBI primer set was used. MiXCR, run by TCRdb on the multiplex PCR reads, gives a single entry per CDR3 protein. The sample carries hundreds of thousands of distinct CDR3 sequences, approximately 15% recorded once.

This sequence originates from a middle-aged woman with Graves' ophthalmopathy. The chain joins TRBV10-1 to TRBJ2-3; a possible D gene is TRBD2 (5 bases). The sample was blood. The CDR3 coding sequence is TGCGCCAGCCGTAGCTCTAGCACGGGTACGCAGTATTTT. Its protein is CASRSSSTGTQYF.